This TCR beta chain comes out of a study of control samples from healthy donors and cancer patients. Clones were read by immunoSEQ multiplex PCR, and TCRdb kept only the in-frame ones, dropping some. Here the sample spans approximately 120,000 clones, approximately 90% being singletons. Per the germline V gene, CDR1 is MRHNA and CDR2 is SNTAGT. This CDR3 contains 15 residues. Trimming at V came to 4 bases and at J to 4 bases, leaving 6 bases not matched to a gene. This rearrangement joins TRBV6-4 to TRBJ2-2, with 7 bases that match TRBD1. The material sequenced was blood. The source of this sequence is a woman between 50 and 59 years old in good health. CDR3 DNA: TGTGCCAGCAGTGCCGGTTCAGGGGGCACCGGGGAGCTGTTTTTT. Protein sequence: CASSAGSGGTGELFF.